Given below is one T cell receptor (beta chain) in context. This sample is drawn from a study of blood T cell repertoires in COVID-19. Only in-frame clones appear in the TCRdb table, and some are missing; sequencing was by immunoSEQ multiplex PCR. This table has roughly 170,000 clones, about 87% appearing once. CDR3 length: 13 residues. Germline V gene lookup returns CDR1 MNHEY and CDR2 SMNVEV (reference sequence). Trimming removed 3 bases at V and 5 bases at J, with 10 bases between. Sequenced material: peripheral blood. The receptor was derived from a man aged 60 to 69 with acute or convalescent COVID-19. The J gene is TRBJ2-5, the V gene TRBV27; D gene ambiguous. The DNA for the CDR3 is TGTGCCAGCAGTTTGAGAACAGTGGAGACCCAGTACTTC. This gives the protein CASSLRTVETQYF.